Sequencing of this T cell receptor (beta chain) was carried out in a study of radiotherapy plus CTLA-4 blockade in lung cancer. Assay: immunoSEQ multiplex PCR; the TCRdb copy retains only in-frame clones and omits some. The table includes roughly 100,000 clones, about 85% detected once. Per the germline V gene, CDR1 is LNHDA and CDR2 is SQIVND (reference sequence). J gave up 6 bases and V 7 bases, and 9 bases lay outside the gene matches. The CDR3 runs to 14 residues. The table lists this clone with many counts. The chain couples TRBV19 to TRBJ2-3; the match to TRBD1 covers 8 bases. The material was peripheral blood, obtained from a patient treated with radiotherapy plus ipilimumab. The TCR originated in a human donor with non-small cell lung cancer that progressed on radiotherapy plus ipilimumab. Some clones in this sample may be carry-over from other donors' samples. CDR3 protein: CASKMTGERDTQYF. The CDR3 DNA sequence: TGTGCCAGTAAGATGACAGGGGAGCGTGATACGCAGTATTTT.